Detailed here is one TCR beta chain. The data are from a study of cytomegalovirus exposure and HLA in healthy donors. The CDR3 is made up of 15 amino acids. In germline, CDR1 is SNHLY, CDR2 FYNNEI. With V trimmed by 6 bases and J by 0 bases, 1 base remained unmatched. Both 60 Vbeta primers and 13 Jbeta primers went into the PCR. Assay used: immunoSEQ multiplex PCR; TCRdb lists only in-frame clones, some missing. The table has some 140,000 clones, 75% to 80% seen once. Sample: PBMCs. The rearrangement links TRBV2 to TRBJ2-2, with 10 bases fitting TRBD1. This sequence was found in a male donor in good health and CMV-seronegative. CDR3 in amino acids: CASSGTGANTGELFF. The CDR3 DNA reads as TGTGCCAGCAGCGGGACAGGGGCGAACACCGGGGAGCTGTTTTTT.